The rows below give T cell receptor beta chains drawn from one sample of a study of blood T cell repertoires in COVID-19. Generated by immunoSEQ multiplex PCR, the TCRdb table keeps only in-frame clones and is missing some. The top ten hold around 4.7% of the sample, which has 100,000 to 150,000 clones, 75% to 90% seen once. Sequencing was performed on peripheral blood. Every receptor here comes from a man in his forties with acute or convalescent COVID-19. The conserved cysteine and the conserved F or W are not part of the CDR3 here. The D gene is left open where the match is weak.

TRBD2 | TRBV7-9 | ASSSYSSGVTDTQY
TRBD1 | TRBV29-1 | SVGTGDSPLH
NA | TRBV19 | ASGGQSLWYSPLH
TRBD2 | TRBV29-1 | SVRLAGPGELF
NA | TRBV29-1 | SVEQGLGAAGGLLPEAF
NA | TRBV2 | ASMSGSYGYT
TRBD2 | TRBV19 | ASTSSGGVTGELF
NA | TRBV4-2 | ASSHTTSYGYT
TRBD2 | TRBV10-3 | AISESLGGILDTQY
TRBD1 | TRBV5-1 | ASSVSGTGKGNEQF
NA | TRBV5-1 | ASSLLREGDGYT
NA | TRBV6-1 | ASSEVGLAPQH
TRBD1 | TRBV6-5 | ASSTDRGYEQY
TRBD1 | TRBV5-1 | ASSPTRGRYAEAF
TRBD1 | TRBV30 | AWGQAEAF
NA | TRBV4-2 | ASSQDWVIRDSANSPLH
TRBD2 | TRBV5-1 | ASSLTAGGPYEQY
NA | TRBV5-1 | ASSRDGNTEAF
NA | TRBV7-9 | ASTLQGSYGYT
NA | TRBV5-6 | ASTAKSFGGTGELF
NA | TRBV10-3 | AIKRKDTDTQY
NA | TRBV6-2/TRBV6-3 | ASSLRIGIGGYT
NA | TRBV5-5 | ASIFVPNEHGNEQF
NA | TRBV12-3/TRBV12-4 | ASSLSGLRTIY
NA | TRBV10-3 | AISESGGNTEAF
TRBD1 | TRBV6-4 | ASSDSGTGDGYT
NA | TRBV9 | ASSVDSGGMGNTIY
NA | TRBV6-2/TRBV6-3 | ASSFFQNTEAF
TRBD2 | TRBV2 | ASSEEASGAFEQY
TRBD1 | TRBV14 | ASSQFPGQGFSPLH
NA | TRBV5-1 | ASSLAMAKGGYT
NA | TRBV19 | ASSMRPFGGTDTQY
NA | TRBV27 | ASSPVGYEQY
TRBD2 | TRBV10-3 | AISERGSKSGTSNEQF
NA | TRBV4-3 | ASSQDVYSNQPQH
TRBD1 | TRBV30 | AWRDRGRNEQY
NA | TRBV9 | ASSRSGGQNTIY
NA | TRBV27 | ASSPTGTYYNEQF
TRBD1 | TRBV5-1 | ASRSDRGQAY
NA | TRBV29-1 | SVVLSMVNTEAF
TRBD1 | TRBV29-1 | SVHMRTGASEQY
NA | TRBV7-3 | ASSLGGFTTDTQY
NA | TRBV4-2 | ASSQSGGNTGELF
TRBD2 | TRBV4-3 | ASSQRGGPFTDTQY
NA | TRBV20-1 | SARDGAGYT
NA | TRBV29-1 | SVEWNNYGYT
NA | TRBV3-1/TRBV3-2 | ASSQDQSEANGYT
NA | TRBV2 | ASSGGMDEQF
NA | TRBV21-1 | ASSKELTGTAYFLSSTDTQY
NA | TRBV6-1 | ASSESGWTEAF
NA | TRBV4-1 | ASSRMDMGFVAGELF
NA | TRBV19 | ASSIGDRWTVYGYT
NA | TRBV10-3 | AISEGRPSMGTGELF
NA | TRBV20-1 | SARKSGSTH
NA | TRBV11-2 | ASSLDVGRNREQY